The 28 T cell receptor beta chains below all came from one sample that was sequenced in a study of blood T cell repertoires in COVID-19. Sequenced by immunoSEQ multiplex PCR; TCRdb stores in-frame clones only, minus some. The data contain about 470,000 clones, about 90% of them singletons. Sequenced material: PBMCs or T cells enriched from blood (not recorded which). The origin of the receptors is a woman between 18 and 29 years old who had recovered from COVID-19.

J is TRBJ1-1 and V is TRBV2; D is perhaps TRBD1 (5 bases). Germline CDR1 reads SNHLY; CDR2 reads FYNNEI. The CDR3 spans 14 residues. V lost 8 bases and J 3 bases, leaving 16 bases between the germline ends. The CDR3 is CASDPAGAYTEAFF. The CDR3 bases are TGTGCCAGCGACCCCGCTGGGGCCTACACTGAAGCTTTCTTT.

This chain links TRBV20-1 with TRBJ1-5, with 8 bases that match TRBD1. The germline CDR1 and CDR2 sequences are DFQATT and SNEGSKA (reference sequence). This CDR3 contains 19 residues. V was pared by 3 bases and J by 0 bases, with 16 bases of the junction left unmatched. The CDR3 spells CSASNGRRTGRNSNQPQHF. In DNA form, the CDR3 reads TGCAGTGCTAGTAATGGAAGGCGGACAGGGAGAAATAGCAATCAGCCCCAGCATTTT.

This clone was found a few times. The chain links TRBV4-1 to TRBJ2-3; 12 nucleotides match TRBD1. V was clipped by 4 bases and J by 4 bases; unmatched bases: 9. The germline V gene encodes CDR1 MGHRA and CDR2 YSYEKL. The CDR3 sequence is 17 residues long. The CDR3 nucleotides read TGCGCCAGCAGCCGAAACCAGGGACAGGGGGCAGCAGATACGCAGTATTTT. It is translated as CASSRNQGQGAADTQYF.

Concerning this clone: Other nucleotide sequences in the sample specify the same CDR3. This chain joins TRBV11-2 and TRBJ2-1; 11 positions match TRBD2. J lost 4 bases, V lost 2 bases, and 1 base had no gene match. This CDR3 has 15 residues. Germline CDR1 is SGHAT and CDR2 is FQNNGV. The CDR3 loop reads CASSLLAGGYNEQFF. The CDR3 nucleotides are TGTGCCAGCAGCTTACTAGCGGGGGGATACAATGAGCAGTTCTTC.

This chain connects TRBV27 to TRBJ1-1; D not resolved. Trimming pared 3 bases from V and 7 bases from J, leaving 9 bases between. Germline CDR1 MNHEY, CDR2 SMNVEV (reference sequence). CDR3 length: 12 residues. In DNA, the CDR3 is TGTGCCAGCAGTTTCCCCAACGGTGAAGCTTTCTTT. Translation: CASSFPNGEAFF.

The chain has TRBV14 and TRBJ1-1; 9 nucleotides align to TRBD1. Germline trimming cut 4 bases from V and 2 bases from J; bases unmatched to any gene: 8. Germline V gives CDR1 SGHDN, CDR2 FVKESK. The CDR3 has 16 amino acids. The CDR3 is CASSRLRTGGNTEAFF. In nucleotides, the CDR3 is TGTGCCAGCAGCCGATTACGAACAGGGGGCAACACTGAAGCTTTCTTT.

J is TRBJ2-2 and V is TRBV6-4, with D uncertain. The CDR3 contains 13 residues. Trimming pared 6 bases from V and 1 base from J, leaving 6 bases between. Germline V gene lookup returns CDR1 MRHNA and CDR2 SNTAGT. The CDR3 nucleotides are TGTGCCAGCAGCCAGGAGAACACCGGGGAGCTGTTTTTT. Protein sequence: CASSQENTGELFF.

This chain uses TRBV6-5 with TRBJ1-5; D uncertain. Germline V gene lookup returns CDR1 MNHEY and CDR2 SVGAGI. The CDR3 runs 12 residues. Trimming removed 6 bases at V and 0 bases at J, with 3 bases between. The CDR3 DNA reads TGTGCCAGCAGCGGTAGCAATCAGCCCCAGCATTTT. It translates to CASSGSNQPQHF.

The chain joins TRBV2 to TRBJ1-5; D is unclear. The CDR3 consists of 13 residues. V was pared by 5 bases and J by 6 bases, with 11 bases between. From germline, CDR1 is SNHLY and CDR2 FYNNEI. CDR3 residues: CASSREGSQPQHF. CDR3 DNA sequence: TGTGCCAGCAGTCGCGAGGGATCTCAGCCCCAGCATTTT.

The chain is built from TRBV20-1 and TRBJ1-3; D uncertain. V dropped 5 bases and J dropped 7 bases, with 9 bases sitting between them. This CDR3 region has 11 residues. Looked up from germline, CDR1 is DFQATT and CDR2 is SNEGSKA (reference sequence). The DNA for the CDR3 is TGCAGTGCTCCCGGAGGCAACACCATATATTTT. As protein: CSAPGGNTIYF.

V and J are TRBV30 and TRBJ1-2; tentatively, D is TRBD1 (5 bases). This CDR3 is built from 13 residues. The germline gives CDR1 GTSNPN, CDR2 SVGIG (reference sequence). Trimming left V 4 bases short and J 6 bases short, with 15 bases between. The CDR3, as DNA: TGTGCCTGGACCCCGTCGGGGGGGAATGGCTACACCTTC. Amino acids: CAWTPSGGNGYTF.

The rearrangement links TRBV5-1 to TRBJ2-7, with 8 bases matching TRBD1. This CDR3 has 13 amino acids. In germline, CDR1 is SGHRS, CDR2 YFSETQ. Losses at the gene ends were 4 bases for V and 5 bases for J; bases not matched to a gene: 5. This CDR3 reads CASSTWTGNEQYF. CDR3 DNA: TGCGCCAGCAGCACCTGGACAGGGAACGAGCAGTACTTC.

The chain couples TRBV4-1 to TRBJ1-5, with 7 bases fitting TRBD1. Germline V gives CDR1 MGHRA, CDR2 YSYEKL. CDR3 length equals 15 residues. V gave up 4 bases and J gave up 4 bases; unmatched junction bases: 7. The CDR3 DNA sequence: TGCGCCAGCAGCCCCCCGGGACAGATAAATCAGCCCCAGCATTTT. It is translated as CASSPPGQINQPQHF.

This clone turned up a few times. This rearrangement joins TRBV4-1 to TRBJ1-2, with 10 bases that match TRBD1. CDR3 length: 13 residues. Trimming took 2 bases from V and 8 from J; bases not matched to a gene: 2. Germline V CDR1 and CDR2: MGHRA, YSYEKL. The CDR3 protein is CASSQSTGGGYTF. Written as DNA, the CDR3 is TGCGCCAGCAGCCAATCGACAGGGGGCGGCTACACCTTC.

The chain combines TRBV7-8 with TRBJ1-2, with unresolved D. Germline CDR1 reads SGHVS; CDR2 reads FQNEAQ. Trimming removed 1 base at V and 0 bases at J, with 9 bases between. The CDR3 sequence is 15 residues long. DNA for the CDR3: TGTGCCAGCAGCTTAGGGGTCGAGGCTAACTATGGCTACACCTTC. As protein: CASSLGVEANYGYTF.

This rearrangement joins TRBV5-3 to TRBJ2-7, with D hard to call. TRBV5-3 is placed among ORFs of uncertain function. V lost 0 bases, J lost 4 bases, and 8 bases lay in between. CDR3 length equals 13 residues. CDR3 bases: TGTGCCAGAAGCTTGGTCCCCAAATACGAGCAGTACTTC. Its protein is CARSLVPKYEQYF.

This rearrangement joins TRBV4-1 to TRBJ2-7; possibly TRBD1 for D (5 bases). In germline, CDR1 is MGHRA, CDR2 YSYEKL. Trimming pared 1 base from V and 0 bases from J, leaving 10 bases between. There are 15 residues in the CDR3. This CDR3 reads CASSQVGQGSYEQYF. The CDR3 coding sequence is TGCGCCAGCAGCCAAGTAGGTCAGGGCTCCTACGAGCAGTACTTC.

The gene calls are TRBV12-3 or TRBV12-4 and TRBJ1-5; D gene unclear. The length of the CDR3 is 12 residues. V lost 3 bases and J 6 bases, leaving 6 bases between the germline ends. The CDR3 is CASSFEAQPQHF. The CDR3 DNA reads TGTGCCAGCAGTTTTGAAGCTCAGCCCCAGCATTTT.

The CDR3 protein is CASSQDQNTEAFF. The CDR3 DNA reads TGTGCCAGCAGCCAAGACCAGAACACTGAAGCTTTCTTT. The chain carries TRBV14 and TRBJ1-1; D is undetermined. The ends were cut back, 0 bases at V and 1 base at J, with 3 bases in the middle. CDR3 length: 13 amino acids. Germline V gene sequence: CDR1 SGHDN, CDR2 FVKESK.

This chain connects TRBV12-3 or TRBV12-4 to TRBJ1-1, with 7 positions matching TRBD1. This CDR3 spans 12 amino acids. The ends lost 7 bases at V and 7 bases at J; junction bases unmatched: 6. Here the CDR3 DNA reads TGTGCCAGCACCAAGGACAGGTATGAAGCTTTCTTT. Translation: CASTKDRYEAFF.

CDR3 residues: CAWSLGQWNSPLHF. Written as DNA, the CDR3 is TGTGCCTGGAGTCTGGGACAGTGGAATTCACCCCTCCACTTT. The rearrangement links TRBV30 to TRBJ1-6; 7 bases are a match to TRBD1. From germline, CDR1 is GTSNPN and CDR2 SVGIG (reference sequence). V shed 2 bases and J 7 bases; nucleotides not matched to a gene: 5. This CDR3 spans 14 amino acids.

The CDR3 sequence is CASSLAYQGGASNEKLFF. The DNA for the CDR3 is TGCGCCAGCAGCTTGGCCTATCAGGGGGGTGCCTCTAATGAAAAACTGTTTTTT. This chain links TRBV5-1 with TRBJ1-4; 7 bases map to TRBD1. The CDR3 runs to 18 residues. V lost 0 bases and J lost 3; bases outside the gene matches: 11. Germline values: CDR1 SGHRS, CDR2 YFSETQ.

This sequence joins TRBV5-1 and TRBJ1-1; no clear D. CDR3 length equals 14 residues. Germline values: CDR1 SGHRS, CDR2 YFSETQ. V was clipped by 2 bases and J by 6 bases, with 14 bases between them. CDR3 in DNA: TGCGCCAGCAGCTTCGGGGTTTTAGGCTCTGAAGCTTTCTTT. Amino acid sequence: CASSFGVLGSEAFF.

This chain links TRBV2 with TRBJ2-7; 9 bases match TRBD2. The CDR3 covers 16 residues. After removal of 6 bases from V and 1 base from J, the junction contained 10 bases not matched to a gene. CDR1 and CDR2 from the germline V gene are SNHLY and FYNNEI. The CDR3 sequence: CASSQRLSGGSYEQYF. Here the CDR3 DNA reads TGTGCCAGCAGCCAACGACTAAGCGGGGGGTCCTACGAGCAGTACTTC.

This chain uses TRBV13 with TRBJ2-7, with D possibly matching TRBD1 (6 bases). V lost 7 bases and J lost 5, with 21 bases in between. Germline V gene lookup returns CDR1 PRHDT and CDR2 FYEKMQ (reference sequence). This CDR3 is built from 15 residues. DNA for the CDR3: TGTGCCAGCACCCTAAGGGGGACCCAACGCGACGAGCAGTACTTC. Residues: CASTLRGTQRDEQYF.

The CDR3 DNA sequence: TGTGCCAGCAGGAACAGGGGGCTTGGAAACACCATATATTTT. Translating it yields CASRNRGLGNTIYF. The chain uses TRBV2 and TRBJ1-3; TRBD1 matches 9 bases. The CDR3 consists of 14 residues. V lost 6 bases, J lost 3 bases, and 3 bases stayed unmatched. The germline gives CDR1 SNHLY, CDR2 FYNNEI.

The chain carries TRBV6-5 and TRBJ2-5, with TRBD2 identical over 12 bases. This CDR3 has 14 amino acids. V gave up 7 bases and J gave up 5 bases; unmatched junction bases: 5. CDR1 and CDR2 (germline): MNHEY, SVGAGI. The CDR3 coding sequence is TGTGCCAGCATAGCTAGCGGGGGGGGCGAGACCCAGTACTTC. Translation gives CASIASGGGETQYF.

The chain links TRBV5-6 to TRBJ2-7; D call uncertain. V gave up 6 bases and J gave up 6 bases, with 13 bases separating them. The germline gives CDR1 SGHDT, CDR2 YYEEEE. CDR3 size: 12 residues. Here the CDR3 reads CASTRRLLEQYF. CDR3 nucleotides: TGTGCCAGCACCCGGCGACTTCTCGAGCAGTACTTC.